The 19 T cell receptor beta chains listed next were all sequenced from one sample in a study of blood T cells in healthy people across ages. With a J-beta primer mix and a sample-barcoded 5' primer, a second PCR ran about 7 to 12 cycles. TCRdb re-called the 5' RACE reads with MiXCR, one entry per CDR3 protein. The sample gives hundreds of thousands of distinct CDR3 sequences, 25% of which show up once; under 9.5% is in the top ten. This sample was shared with a second study, whose subject was T cells of mothers and their children.

The source material was blood. These TCRs come from a boy aged 5-17 years in good health.

The V call is TRBV7-2, the J call TRBJ2-5; D uncertain. The CDR3 runs to 15 residues. V dropped 2 bases and J dropped 2 bases, with 12 bases sitting between them. Germline V gene data show CDR1 as SGHTA and CDR2 as FQGNSA. CDR3 sequence: CASSLKTSGQETQYF. The CDR3 DNA sequence: TGTGCCAGCAGCTTAAAAACGTCCGGACAAGAGACCCAGTACTTC.

This clonotype was counted a few times. V usage is TRBV6-6 and J usage is TRBJ1-1; tentative D call: TRBD1 (5 bases). CDR3 length equals 11 residues. V shed 8 bases and J shed 5 bases, with 9 bases lying between them. Looked up from germline, CDR1 is MNHNY and CDR2 is SVGAGI (reference sequence). The CDR3 sequence is CASGQGTEAFF. For the CDR3, the DNA is TGTGCCAGCGGGCAGGGTACTGAAGCTTTCTTT.

A note on this clonotype: At one end the junction does not follow the germline gene, possibly because of a read error. V usage is TRBV7-9 and J usage is TRBJ2-5, with no clear D. The germline V gene encodes CDR1 SEHNR and CDR2 FQNEAQ (reference sequence). There are 12 residues in the CDR3. Here the CDR3 reads CSSSYSTWTQYF. DNA of the CDR3: TGTTCCAGCAGCTATAGTACATGGACCCAGTACTTC.

This clonotype was seen a few times. The chain links TRBV4-1 to TRBJ2-7; D call uncertain. Trimming cost V 4 bases and J 2 bases, with 9 bases left between them. This CDR3 has 13 residues. Germline values: CDR1 MGHRA, CDR2 YSYEKL. The CDR3: CASSPSNTYEQYF. CDR3 sequence (DNA): TGCGCCAGCAGCCCCTCCAACACCTACGAGCAGTACTTC.

This clonotype has more than one count but fewer than ten. This chain uses TRBV20-1 with TRBJ2-5; D gene unclear. Germline CDR1 DFQATT, CDR2 SNEGSKA (reference sequence). Trimming stripped 0 bases from V and 2 bases from J, with 10 bases between. The CDR3 has 14 amino acids. The CDR3 coding sequence is TGCAGTGCTAGAGATTGGGCGACACAAGAGACCCAGTACTTC. This translates into CSARDWATQETQYF.

This clonotype was observed a handful of times. The V gene is TRBV20-1, the J gene TRBJ2-3; TRBD1 or TRBD2 may be the D gene (5 bases each). Trimming removed 6 bases at V and 1 base at J, with 11 bases between. Per the germline V gene, CDR1 is DFQATT and CDR2 is SNEGSKA (reference sequence). The CDR3 has 13 amino acids. CDR3 DNA: TGCAGTGCCGGGACGGCTGGCACAGATACGCAGTATTTT. Protein sequence: CSAGTAGTDTQYF.

The rearrangement links TRBV5-1 to TRBJ2-4; D uncertain. CDR3 size: 13 residues. Trimming pared 0 bases from V and 8 bases from J, leaving 9 bases between. In germline, CDR1 is SGHRS, CDR2 YFSETQ. The DNA for the CDR3 is TGCGCCAGCAGCTTGGAGGGATCGGACATTCAGTACTTC. This codes for CASSLEGSDIQYF.

This clonotype showed up just a few times. V is TRBV4-3 and J is TRBJ2-7; 9 bases align to TRBD2. The CDR3 consists of 16 residues. CDR1 and CDR2 (germline): LGHNA, YSLEER. J gave up 2 bases and V 2 bases, and 7 bases lay outside the gene matches. CDR3: CASSQYPSGGPYEQYF. The CDR3 DNA sequence: TGCGCCAGCAGCCAATACCCCAGCGGGGGGCCCTACGAGCAGTACTTC.

This chain links TRBV5-1 with TRBJ2-2, with 8 nucleotides matching TRBD1. The V and J ends lost 4 bases and 5 bases, in that order; junction bases with no gene match: 4. Germline V gene sequence: CDR1 SGHRS, CDR2 YFSETQ. The CDR3 consists of 14 residues. As DNA, the CDR3 is TGCGCCAGCAGCCGGACAGGGTTTACCGGGGAGCTGTTTTTT. Amino acids: CASSRTGFTGELFF.

The chain has TRBV19 and TRBJ1-1, with 7 bases that match TRBD1. Germline V gives CDR1 LNHDA, CDR2 SQIVND (reference sequence). Trimming cost V 1 base and J 8 bases; bases outside gene matches: 7. This CDR3 has 14 residues. The DNA for the CDR3 is TGTGCCAGTAGTATAGGTACCCGGACAGGAGAAGCTTTCTTT. Translating it yields CASSIGTRTGEAFF.

The genes are TRBV19 and TRBJ2-6; no definite D call. The ends were cut back, 3 bases at V and 4 bases at J, with 13 bases in the middle. The CDR3 spans 16 residues. CDR1 and CDR2 from the germline V gene are LNHDA and SQIVND (reference sequence). The CDR3 protein is CASSMMEIAGANVLTF. The CDR3 DNA reads TGTGCCAGTAGTATGATGGAGATCGCGGGGGCCAACGTCCTGACTTTC.

This clonotype was picked up a small number of times. The genes are TRBV18 and TRBJ2-7; D unclear. The V and J ends lost 8 bases and 1 base respectively, with 9 bases between them. The CDR3 has 12 residues. The germline gives CDR1 KGHSH, CDR2 LQKENI. CDR3 sequence (DNA): TGTGCCAGCACAGATTATTCCTACGAGCAGTACTTC. Translating gives CASTDYSYEQYF.

This clonotype was recorded a few times. This chain connects TRBV3-1 to TRBJ2-1, with TRBD2 identical over 11 bases. Germline values: CDR1 LGHDT, CDR2 YNNKEL (reference sequence). V dropped 0 bases and J dropped 0; count of bases not matched to a gene: 7. The length of the CDR3 is 19 residues. CDR3 residues: CASSQEGLAVLSSYNEQFF. The CDR3 nucleotides are TGTGCCAGCAGCCAAGAGGGACTAGCGGTTCTTAGCTCCTACAATGAGCAGTTCTTC.

The chain combines TRBV27 with TRBJ1-5; TRBD1 is a possible D gene (6 bases). The V end lost 8 bases, the J end lost 4 bases, and 12 bases lay between the germline ends. Germline lookup yields CDR1 MNHEY and CDR2 SMNVEV (reference sequence). The CDR3 spans 13 residues. CDR3 sequence reads: CASGGQTNQPQHF. For the CDR3, the DNA is TGTGCCAGCGGGGGGCAGACAAATCAGCCCCAGCATTTT.

Here the CDR3 DNA reads TGTGCCACCAGTGATCCGGGACTAGCGCAAGAGACCCAGTACTTC. Its translation is CATSDPGLAQETQYF. The rearrangement joins TRBV24-1 to TRBJ2-5, with 10 positions matching TRBD2. Germline CDR1 and CDR2: KGHDR and SFDVKD. J gave up 2 bases and V 3 bases, and 2 bases lay outside the gene matches. The CDR3 sequence is 15 residues long.

J is TRBJ1-1 and V is TRBV6-2 or TRBV6-3, with D tentatively TRBD1 (5 bases). V was cut by 6 bases and J by 3 bases, with 11 bases left in between. CDR3 length equals 13 residues. The germline V gene has CDR1 MNHEY and CDR2 SVGEGT. The CDR3 loop is CASRARVDTEAFF. The CDR3 DNA follows: TGTGCCAGCAGGGCCAGGGTGGACACTGAAGCTTTCTTT.

Note on this clonotype: At one of its ends the junction is not consistent with the germline gene, which may arise from a read error. The chain has TRBV11-1 and TRBJ2-7, with TRBD2 matching over 10 bases. CDR1 is SGHAT and CDR2 is FQDESV in the germline V gene (reference sequence). This CDR3 is 14 amino acids long. For the CDR3, the DNA is TGTGCCAGCAGCCTAGCGGGAGTTCACAACGAGCAGTACTTC. Protein sequence: CASSLAGVHNEQYF.

The CDR3 region is CASRPQGQETQYF. CDR3 coding DNA: TGTGCCAGCAGGCCACAGGGGCAAGAGACCCAGTACTTC. This chain connects TRBV6-1 to TRBJ2-5, with TRBD1 matching 7 bases. Trimming removed 6 bases from V and 2 bases from J; junction bases left unmatched: 3. The CDR3 is made up of 13 amino acids. Germline CDR1 MNHNS, CDR2 SASEGT.

This clonotype was counted a few times. The CDR3 sequence: CASSPTPGSKYEQYF. Written as DNA, the CDR3 is TGTGCCAGCAGCCCCACTCCTGGCAGTAAGTACGAGCAGTACTTC. The genes are TRBV28 and TRBJ2-7; no clear D gene. Deletions cut 6 bases from V and 4 bases from J, with 19 bases between. The CDR3 is 15 residues long. CDR1 is MDHEN, CDR2 SYDVKM, per germline.